This T cell receptor (beta chain) appears in the sequencing data of a study of T cells in Graves' hyperthyroidism and ophthalmopathy. RNA transcripts served as the template for amplifying TCR beta CDR3 regions. TCR CDR3 regions were first amplified by RT-PCR with HTBI primers. TCRdb ran MiXCR on the multiplex PCR reads and lists one entry per CDR3 protein. Of approximately 590,000 distinct CDR3 sequences in the sample, around a sixth were seen once. V trimming: 5 bases; J trimming: 6 bases; junction bases outside the gene matches: 7. The germline V gene encodes CDR1 MDHEN and CDR2 SYDVKM. This CDR3 is 15 amino acids long. This clonotype was detected many times.

This TCR was recovered from a woman aged 25 to 45 with Graves' hyperthyroidism. The chain has TRBV28 and TRBJ2-1, with TRBD2 matching over 10 bases. The sequencing input was blood. The CDR3 sequence is CASSDPSGRVNEQFF. CDR3 in DNA: TGTGCCAGCAGTGATCCCAGCGGGAGGGTCAATGAGCAGTTCTTC.